These T cell receptor beta chains were read from a single sample in a study of neurological immune-mediated disorders. MiXCR, run by TCRdb on the 5' RACE reads, gives a single entry per CDR3 protein. The repertoire holds around 16,000 distinct CDR3 sequences, with under 15% as singletons. Sequencing was carried out using PBMCs. The receptors stem from a man in his 60s with HTLV-1-associated myelopathy (HAM/TSP). The CDR3 runs from the conserved cysteine through the conserved F or W. Fields, in order: V gene, J gene, clone size, D gene, CDR3 protein, CDR3 DNA. D genes are given only for firm matches. Clone size is given for some rows only: seen once, a few or many times, or a class if the clone is expanded.

V: TRBV7-8
J: TRBJ1-3
size: many
D: TRBD1
CDR3: CASSYSTGEGNTIYF
DNA: TGTGCCAGCAGCTACTCTACAGGGGAAGGAAACACCATATATTTT

V: TRBV5-1
J: TRBJ2-7
size: few
D: NA
CDR3: CASSLAGTSYEQYF
DNA: TGCGCCAGCAGCTTGGCCGGCACCTCCTACGAGCAGTACTTC

V: TRBV6-4
J: TRBJ1-1
size: few
D: NA
CDR3: CASRSGENTEAFF
DNA: TGTGCCAGCAGGTCAGGGGAGAACACTGAAGCTTTCTTT

V: TRBV5-1
J: TRBJ1-2
size: many
D: NA
CDR3: CASSLRDGAYGYTF
DNA: TGCGCCAGCAGCTTGCGGGACGGCGCCTATGGCTACACCTTC

V: TRBV7-2
J: TRBJ2-7
size: many
D: NA
CDR3: CASSFTGNDYEQYF
DNA: TGTGCCAGCAGCTTTACAGGGAATGACTACGAGCAGTACTTC

V: TRBV2
J: TRBJ1-6
size: many
D: TRBD1
CDR3: CASSGTGGSAPLHF
DNA: TGTGCCAGCAGTGGGACAGGGGGGTCGGCACCCCTCCACTTT

V: TRBV12-3/TRBV12-4
J: TRBJ2-2
size: many
D: NA
CDR3: CASSPPGELFF
DNA: TGTGCCAGCAGTCCTCCCGGGGAGCTGTTTTTT

V: TRBV28
J: TRBJ1-3
size: many
D: NA
CDR3: CASTLFNGNTIYF
DNA: TGTGCCAGCACCCTCTTTAATGGAAACACCATATATTTT

V: TRBV2
J: TRBJ2-3
size: many
D: TRBD1
CDR3: CASAGQATDTQYF
DNA: TGTGCCAGCGCGGGACAGGCGACAGATACGCAGTATTTT

V: TRBV5-1
J: TRBJ2-5
size: once
D: TRBD1
CDR3: CASSLVFDRGETQYF
DNA: TGCGCCAGCAGCTTGGTTTTCGACAGGGGAGAGACCCAGTACTTC

V: TRBV6-6
J: TRBJ2-6
size: NA
D: TRBD1
CDR3: CASIWGQTNPGANVLTF
DNA: TGTGCCAGCATTTGGGGACAGACAAACCCTGGGGCCAACGTCCTGACTTTC

V: TRBV5-1
J: TRBJ2-3
size: many
D: NA
CDR3: CASSLEVLPVVSYTQYF
DNA: TGCGCCAGCAGCTTGGAGGTGTTGCCTGTGGTTTCGTATACGCAGTATTTT

V: TRBV11-2
J: TRBJ2-3
size: few
D: TRBD2
CDR3: CASLPKRGSTYTQYF
DNA: TGTGCCTCCCTTCCGAAGCGGGGGAGCACATATACGCAGTATTTT

V: TRBV7-9
J: TRBJ2-7
size: many
D: TRBD1
CDR3: CASSLAPTGATYEQYF
DNA: TGTGCCAGCAGCTTAGCGCCGACAGGGGCTACCTACGAGCAGTACTTC

V: TRBV20-1
J: TRBJ2-1
size: many
D: NA
CDR3: CSARTVGNSYNEQFF
DNA: TGCAGTGCTAGAACCGTGGGAAACTCCTACAATGAGCAGTTCTTC

V: TRBV20-1
J: TRBJ1-1
size: NA
D: NA
CDR3: CSAQQGPSNTEAFF
DNA: TGCAGTGCTCAACAGGGTCCTTCGAACACTGAAGCTTTCTTT

V: TRBV7-2
J: TRBJ2-3
size: many
D: NA
CDR3: CASRPPGHSTDTQYF
DNA: TGTGCCAGCAGACCTCCGGGACATAGCACAGATACGCAGTATTTT

V: TRBV11-2
J: TRBJ1-5
size: NA
D: NA
CDR3: CASSLDRQFNQLQHF
DNA: TGTGCCAGCAGCTTAGACAGACAGTTCAATCAGCTCCAGCATTTT

V: TRBV19
J: TRBJ1-1
size: many
D: TRBD1
CDR3: CASSSTGELAGTEAFF
DNA: TGTGCCAGTAGTAGCACAGGGGAGTTAGCAGGCACTGAAGCTTTCTTT

V: TRBV29-1
J: TRBJ2-2
size: many
D: NA
CDR3: CSVDKGGVTGELFF
DNA: TGCAGCGTTGACAAGGGGGGCGTCACCGGGGAGCTGTTTTTT

V: TRBV6-1
J: TRBJ1-1
size: many
D: NA
CDR3: CASTESGVLWTEAFF
DNA: TGTGCCAGCACCGAGAGTGGGGTTTTATGGACTGAAGCTTTCTTT

V: TRBV6-5
J: TRBJ1-1
size: many
D: NA
CDR3: CASFRRAGLSNTEAFF
DNA: TGTGCCAGCTTCCGCCGGGCAGGACTATCGAACACTGAAGCTTTCTTT

V: TRBV6-2/TRBV6-3
J: TRBJ2-1
size: many
D: NA
CDR3: CASINGGGHTNEQFF
DNA: TGTGCCAGCATAAACGGGGGCGGCCACACCAATGAGCAGTTCTTC

V: TRBV5-1
J: TRBJ2-3
size: many
D: TRBD2
CDR3: CASSLELAGTDTQYF
DNA: TGCGCCAGCAGCTTGGAGCTAGCGGGTACAGATACGCAGTATTTT

V: TRBV12-3/TRBV12-4
J: TRBJ2-7
size: many
D: NA
CDR3: CASSFTGIYEQYF
DNA: TGTGCCAGCAGTTTTACGGGGATCTACGAGCAGTACTTC

V: TRBV5-1
J: TRBJ2-7
size: many
D: TRBD1
CDR3: CASSFTPVGQGSYEQYF
DNA: TGCGCCAGCAGCTTTACCCCCGTGGGACAGGGATCCTACGAGCAGTACTTC

V: TRBV4-3
J: TRBJ2-1
size: many
D: TRBD1
CDR3: CASSPRTGGSEQFF
DNA: TGCGCCAGCAGCCCCCGGACAGGGGGGAGTGAGCAGTTCTTC

V: TRBV30
J: TRBJ2-3
size: few
D: NA
CDR3: CASARGGGGTDTQYF
DNA: TGTGCTTCGGCCCGCGGTGGGGGTGGCACAGATACGCAGTATTTT

V: TRBV7-6
J: TRBJ2-5
size: many
D: NA
CDR3: CASSLQGQETQYF
DNA: TGTGCCAGCAGCTTACAGGGCCAAGAGACCCAGTACTTC

V: TRBV5-1
J: TRBJ1-1
size: many
D: NA
CDR3: CASSLASGALGEAFF
DNA: TGCGCCAGCAGCTTGGCCTCGGGGGCGCTGGGTGAAGCTTTCTTT

V: TRBV7-2
J: TRBJ2-5
size: many
D: NA
CDR3: CASSSGRQETQYF
DNA: TGTGCCAGCAGCTCCGGAAGGCAAGAGACCCAGTACTTC

V: TRBV5-1
J: TRBJ2-1
size: NA
D: TRBD2
CDR3: CASRSSGGEETQFF
DNA: TGCGCCAGCAGGAGCAGCGGGGGCGAGGAGACCCAGTTCTTC

V: TRBV20-1
J: TRBJ2-3
size: many
D: NA
CDR3: CSALYTDTQYF
DNA: TGCAGTGCTCTATACACAGATACGCAGTATTTT

V: TRBV3-1
J: TRBJ1-1
size: NA
D: NA
CDR3: CASSQLDEGWAFF
DNA: TGTGCCAGCAGCCAATTGGATGAAGGTTGGGCTTTCTTT

V: TRBV9
J: TRBJ2-2
size: many
D: NA
CDR3: CASRQGEAVGELFF
DNA: TGTGCCAGCAGGCAGGGAGAAGCGGTCGGGGAGCTGTTTTTT

V: TRBV12-3/TRBV12-4
J: TRBJ2-7
size: many
D: TRBD1
CDR3: CASSRDSYEQYF
DNA: TGTGCCAGCAGTCGGGACAGCTACGAGCAGTACTTC

V: TRBV5-5
J: TRBJ1-1
size: many
D: TRBD1
CDR3: CASSFQGANSGTEAFF
DNA: TGTGCCAGCAGCTTCCAGGGGGCGAATTCTGGCACTGAAGCTTTCTTT

V: TRBV10-1
J: TRBJ2-7
size: many
D: TRBD1
CDR3: CASSDHRGSYEQYF
DNA: TGCGCCAGCAGTGACCACAGGGGTTCCTACGAGCAGTACTTC

V: TRBV10-2
J: TRBJ2-1
size: few
D: TRBD1
CDR3: CATLDRGRSKQFF
DNA: TGCGCCACCTTGGACAGGGGGCGCTCGAAGCAGTTCTTC

V: TRBV28
J: TRBJ2-1
size: many
D: TRBD2
CDR3: CASSLGTSHNEQFF
DNA: TGTGCCAGCAGTTTAGGGACTAGTCACAATGAGCAGTTCTTC

V: TRBV20-1
J: TRBJ2-3
size: many
D: NA
CDR3: CSAIDGGDTQYF
DNA: TGCAGTGCGATCGACGGGGGCGATACGCAGTATTTT

V: TRBV12-3/TRBV12-4
J: TRBJ2-7
size: NA
D: NA
CDR3: CASTPTWGEQYF
DNA: TGTGCCAGCACCCCGACCTGGGGCGAGCAGTACTTC

V: TRBV7-8
J: TRBJ1-2
size: NA
D: NA
CDR3: CASSLGGDYGYTF
DNA: TGTGCCAGCAGCTTAGGGGGGGACTATGGCTACACCTTC

V: TRBV27
J: TRBJ1-2
size: many
D: NA
CDR3: CASSLSKNYGYTF
DNA: TGTGCCAGCAGTTTGTCAAAAAACTATGGCTACACCTTC

V: TRBV6-5
J: TRBJ2-3
size: many
D: NA
CDR3: CASRPPGGTDTQYF
DNA: TGTGCCAGCAGACCCCCGGGGGGCACAGATACGCAGTATTTT

V: TRBV14
J: TRBJ1-2
size: medium-sized
D: NA
CDR3: CASSQDRRRYTF
DNA: TGTGCCAGCAGCCAAGACAGGCGTCGCTACACCTTC

V: TRBV20-1
J: TRBJ2-7
size: many
D: TRBD2
CDR3: CSAPGGTSHEQYF
DNA: TGCAGTGCTCCGGGAGGGACATCCCACGAGCAGTACTTC

V: TRBV7-9
J: TRBJ1-1
size: many
D: TRBD1
CDR3: CASSFGTRQGSAEAFF
DNA: TGTGCCAGCAGCTTTGGGACCCGACAGGGGAGCGCTGAAGCTTTCTTT

V: TRBV11-1
J: TRBJ2-7
size: many
D: NA
CDR3: CASSRGGSSYEQYF
DNA: TGTGCCAGCTCTCGCGGGGGCAGCTCCTACGAGCAGTACTTC

V: TRBV20-1
J: TRBJ2-4
size: many
D: NA
CDR3: CSAIYGGLGIQYF
DNA: TGCAGTGCAATATACGGCGGGCTGGGCATTCAGTACTTC

V: TRBV20-1
J: TRBJ2-7
size: NA
D: NA
CDR3: CSAAGLGDEQYF
DNA: TGCAGTGCAGCGGGCCTGGGAGACGAGCAGTACTTC

V: TRBV12-3/TRBV12-4
J: TRBJ2-3
size: many
D: NA
CDR3: CASRPGSDTQYF
DNA: TGTGCCAGCAGGCCGGGGTCAGATACGCAGTATTTT

V: TRBV3-1
J: TRBJ1-1
size: many
D: TRBD1
CDR3: CASSQAFQDRPAFF
DNA: TGTGCCAGCAGCCAAGCCTTTCAGGACAGGCCTGCTTTCTTT

V: TRBV6-5
J: TRBJ1-4
size: many
D: NA
CDR3: CASSNPGSSNEKLFF
DNA: TGTGCCAGCAGTAATCCGGGGTCAAGTAATGAAAAACTGTTTTTT

V: TRBV7-3
J: TRBJ1-1
size: many
D: NA
CDR3: CASSLSNSGGEAFF
DNA: TGTGCCAGCAGCTTATCTAACTCCGGGGGTGAAGCTTTCTTT

V: TRBV5-1
J: TRBJ1-1
size: many
D: NA
CDR3: CASSLTGSTEAFF
DNA: TGCGCCAGCAGCCTTACAGGGAGCACTGAAGCTTTCTTT